This T cell receptor beta chain was profiled in a study of cytomegalovirus exposure and HLA in healthy donors. The PCR was carried out with 60 Vbeta primers and 13 Jbeta primers. Assay used: immunoSEQ multiplex PCR; TCRdb lists only in-frame clones, some missing. The repertoire holds 150,000 to 200,000 clones, with over 70% as singletons. Study results and caveats: The likely origin of a cluster of highly shared sequence variants was a sequencing artifact.

In regard to this clone: What it binds is not known.

Germline CDR1 MGHRA, CDR2 YSYEKL. This CDR3 region has 19 residues. V dropped 0 bases and J dropped 5; count of bases not matched to a gene: 15. This TCR derives from a woman aged 40 to 50 in good health and CMV-seronegative. This chain connects TRBV4-1 to TRBJ2-1, with TRBD2 identical over 8 bases. Input material: PBMCs. The CDR3 is CASSQDSGLRGRPHNEQFF. The CDR3 region has the DNA TGCGCCAGCAGCCAAGATAGCGGTTTACGCGGGAGGCCCCACAATGAGCAGTTCTTC.